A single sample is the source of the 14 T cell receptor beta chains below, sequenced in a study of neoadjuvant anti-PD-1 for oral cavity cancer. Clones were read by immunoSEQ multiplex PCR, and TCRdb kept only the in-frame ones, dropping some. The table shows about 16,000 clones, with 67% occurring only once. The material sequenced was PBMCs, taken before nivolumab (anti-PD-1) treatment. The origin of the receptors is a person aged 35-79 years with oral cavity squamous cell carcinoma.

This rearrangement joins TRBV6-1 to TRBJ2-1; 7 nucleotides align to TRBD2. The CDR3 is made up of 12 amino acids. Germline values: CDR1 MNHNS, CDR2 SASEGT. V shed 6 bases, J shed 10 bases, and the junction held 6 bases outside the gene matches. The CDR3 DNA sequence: TGTGCCAGCAGCTCTAGCGGATGGGAGCAGTTCTTC. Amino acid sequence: CASSSSGWEQFF.

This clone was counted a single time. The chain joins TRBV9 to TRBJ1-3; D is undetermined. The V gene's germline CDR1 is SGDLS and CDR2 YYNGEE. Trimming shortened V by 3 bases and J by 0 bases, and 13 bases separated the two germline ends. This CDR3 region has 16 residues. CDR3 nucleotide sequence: TGTGCCAGCAGCGAGGACCAACCTTCCTCTGGAAACACCATATATTTT. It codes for CASSEDQPSSGNTIYF.

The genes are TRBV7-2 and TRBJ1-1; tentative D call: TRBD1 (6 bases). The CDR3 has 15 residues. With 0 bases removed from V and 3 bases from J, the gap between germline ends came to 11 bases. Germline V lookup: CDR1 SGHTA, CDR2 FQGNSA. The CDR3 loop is CASSLAWGRYTEAFF. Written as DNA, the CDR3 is TGTGCCAGCAGCTTAGCCTGGGGGCGATACACTGAAGCTTTCTTT.

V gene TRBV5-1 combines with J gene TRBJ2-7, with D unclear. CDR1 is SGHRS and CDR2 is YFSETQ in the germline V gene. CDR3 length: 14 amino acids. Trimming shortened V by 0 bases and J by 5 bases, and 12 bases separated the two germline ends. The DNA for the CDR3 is TGCGCCAGCAGCTTGGAGACACTTGTCGACGAGCAGTACTTC. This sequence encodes CASSLETLVDEQYF.

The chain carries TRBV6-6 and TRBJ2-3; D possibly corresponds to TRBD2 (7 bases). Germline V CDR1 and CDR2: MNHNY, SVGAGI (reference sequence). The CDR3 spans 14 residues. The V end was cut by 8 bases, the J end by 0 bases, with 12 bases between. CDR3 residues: CASRGAPSTDTQYF. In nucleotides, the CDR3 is TGTGCCAGCCGGGGGGCACCAAGCACAGATACGCAGTATTTT.

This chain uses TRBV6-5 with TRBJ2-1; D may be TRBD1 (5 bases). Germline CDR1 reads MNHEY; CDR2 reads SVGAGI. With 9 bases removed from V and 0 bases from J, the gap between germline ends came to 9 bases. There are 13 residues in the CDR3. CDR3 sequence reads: CASHRSSYNEQFF. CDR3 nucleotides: TGTGCCAGTCACAGGAGCTCCTACAATGAGCAGTTCTTC.

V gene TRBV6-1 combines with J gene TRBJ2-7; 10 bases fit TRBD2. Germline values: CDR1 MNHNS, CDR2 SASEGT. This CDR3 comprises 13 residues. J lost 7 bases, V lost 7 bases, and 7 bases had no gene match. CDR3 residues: CASKGLAGEEQYF. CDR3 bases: TGTGCCAGCAAGGGGCTAGCGGGAGAGGAGCAGTACTTC.

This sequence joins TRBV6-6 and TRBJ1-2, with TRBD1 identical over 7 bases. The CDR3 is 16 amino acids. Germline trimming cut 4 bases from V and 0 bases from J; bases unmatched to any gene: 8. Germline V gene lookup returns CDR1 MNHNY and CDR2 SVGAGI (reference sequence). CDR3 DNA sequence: TGTGCCAGCAGTTCAAGGACAGGCAATACTAACTATGGCTACACCTTC. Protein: CASSSRTGNTNYGYTF.

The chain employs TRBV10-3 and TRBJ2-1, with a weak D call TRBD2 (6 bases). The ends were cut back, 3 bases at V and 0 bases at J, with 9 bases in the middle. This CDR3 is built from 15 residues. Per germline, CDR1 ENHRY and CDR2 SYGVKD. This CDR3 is CAISEDGGSYNEQFF. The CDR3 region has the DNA TGTGCCATCAGTGAAGACGGGGGCTCCTACAATGAGCAGTTCTTC.

CDR3 DNA: TGCGCCAGCAGCCATGGGCGGGAGAACTATGGCTACACCTTC. This encodes CASSHGRENYGYTF. The V and J genes are TRBV5-1 and TRBJ1-2; D unresolved. CDR1 is SGHRS, CDR2 YFSETQ, per germline. This CDR3 is 14 amino acids long. V lost 4 bases and J lost 2, with 12 bases in between.

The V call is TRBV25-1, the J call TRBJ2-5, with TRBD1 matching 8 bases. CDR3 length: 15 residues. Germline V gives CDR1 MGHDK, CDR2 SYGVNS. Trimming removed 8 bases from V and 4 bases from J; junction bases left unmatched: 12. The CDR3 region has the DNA TGTGCCAGCGAGGAGGACAGGGTGCAGGGAGAGACCCAGTACTTC. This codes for CASEEDRVQGETQYF.

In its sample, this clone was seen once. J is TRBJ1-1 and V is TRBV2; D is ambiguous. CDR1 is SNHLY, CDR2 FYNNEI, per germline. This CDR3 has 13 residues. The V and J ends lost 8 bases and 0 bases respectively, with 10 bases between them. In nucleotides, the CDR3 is TGTGCCAGCGGGCGCGCAATGAACACTGAAGCTTTCTTT. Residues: CASGRAMNTEAFF.

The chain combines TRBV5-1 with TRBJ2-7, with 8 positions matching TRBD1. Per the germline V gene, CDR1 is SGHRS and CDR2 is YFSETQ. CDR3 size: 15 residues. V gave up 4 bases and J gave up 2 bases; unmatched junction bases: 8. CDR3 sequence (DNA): TGCGCCAGCAGCGATACTCCAGGGGGCCCCTACGAGCAGTACTTC. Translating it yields CASSDTPGGPYEQYF.

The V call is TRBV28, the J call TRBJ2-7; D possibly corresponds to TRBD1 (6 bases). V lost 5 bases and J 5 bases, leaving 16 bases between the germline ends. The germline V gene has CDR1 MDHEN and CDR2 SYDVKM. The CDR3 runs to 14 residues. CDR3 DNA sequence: TGTGCCAGCAGTCGACAGGTGAGTTGGCACGAGCAGTACTTC. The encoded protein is CASSRQVSWHEQYF.